The present T cell receptor (beta chain) was sequenced within a study of cytomegalovirus exposure and HLA in healthy donors. Findings and caveats of the study: Equally common other TCR beta chains were less clonally expanded than HLA-associated ones, a later analysis found. Of the V segments, some could not be distinguished, including TRBV6-2 and TRBV6-3, and were excluded. Serostatus for CMV was the only available immune exposure information. The authors considered a cluster of highly shared sequence variants likely to be a sequencing artifact.

This clone was detected ten times or more. What it recognizes is unknown. The CDR3 runs 15 residues. CDR1 MNHEY and CDR2 SVGAGI come from the germline V gene. V lost 6 bases, J lost 7 bases, and 10 bases stayed unmatched. PCR used 60 Vbeta primers and 13 Jbeta primers. Measured with immunoSEQ multiplex PCR; TCRdb has only the in-frame clones, and not every one. The sample records nearly 70,000 clones, under 85% being singletons. The genes are TRBV6-5 and TRBJ1-4; TRBD1 agrees at 8 bases. This receptor was identified in an older woman in good health and CMV-seropositive. The sample taken for sequencing was PBMCs. CDR3 sequence (DNA): TGTGCCAGCAGACCACAGGGGGGGGTTGTTGAAAAACTGTTTTTT. The encoded protein is CASRPQGGVVEKLFF.